This TCR beta chain was recorded in a study of response to subunit inactivated influenza vaccine. Findings and caveats of the study: With each seasonal influenza vaccination, the authors suggested, few new T cells are recruited.

Using its own MiXCR run on the RT-PCR reads, TCRdb lists one record per CDR3 protein. The sample consists of fewer than 700,000 distinct CDR3 sequences, 13% of them appearing once. As for this clonotype: What it binds is unknown.

The CDR3 has 15 amino acids. With 0 bases removed from V and 2 bases from J, the gap between germline ends came to 13 bases. Germline V gene sequence: CDR1 DFQATT, CDR2 SNEGSKA (reference sequence). The chain employs TRBV20-1 and TRBJ1-2; D possibly corresponds to TRBD1 (6 bases). The receptor's source is a man aged 50-60 years who received an inactivated influenza vaccine. The sequencing here drew on PBMCs from blood, taken around seven weeks after vaccination. The CDR3 protein is CSARETGTNNYGYTF. The CDR3 coding sequence is TGCAGTGCTAGAGAAACCGGGACAAACAACTATGGCTACACCTTC.